This T cell receptor beta chain was profiled in a study of blood T cell repertoires in COVID-19 (dated by TCRdb to between 2020 and 2021). Concerning the study at large: The collaborator samples originated in the United States, Italy and Spain and spanned the acute and convalescent phases of COVID-19. Where available, HLA class I and class II types were taken from metadata supplied by the sample provider and were not determined by assay-based typing. A freely available public database, intended as a resource for researchers studying the immune response to SARS-CoV-2, is where the repertoires were released. The dataset comprised deeply sampled blood TCRbeta repertoires from subjects exposed to, actively infected with, or recovered from COVID-19. The samples were drawn from two sources: the first 160 participants of the ongoing ImmuneRACE study, and 1,000 to 1,500 subjects contributed by 6 global collaborators. The material from the prospective study consisted of cDNA or gDNA derived from T cells, B-cell-depleted T cells, or PBMCs. Nearly every sample came with metadata listing a de-identified subject ID, COVID-19 status, age in years and sex. Study-level results and caveats: How much clinical and demographic metadata was included differed by source and by participant, and the metadata was provided uncurated.

Each collaborating institution followed its own protocols to collect whole blood in K2EDTA tubes. For TCRbeta analysis, collaborator samples were shipped as frozen whole blood, as isolated PBMCs, or as DNA extracted from either sample type. TCRbeta CDR3 regions were amplified from genomic DNA by means of the immunoSEQ Assay, a bias-controlled multiplex PCR. The authors' pipeline ran thus. Nucleated cell counts per sample were estimated from amplification of reference gene primers within the assay. To quantify the absolute abundance of each unique TCRbeta CDR3 rearrangement, sequence reads were collapsed and filtered. For each sample, productive Simpson clonality was calculated by taking the square root of Simpson's diversity index across productive rearrangements. TCRdb re-hosts the immuneACCESS table, in-frame sequences only. Its copies lack some clones; in the studies checked, an unresolved V gene accounts for under half of them, and the cause for the rest is not known. V and J calls and clone size are those listed in that table; D and trimming were worked out from the DNA. A total of around 100,000 clones appear in this sample, 91% of them only once. In total, the top ten clones hold around 2.1% of the sample.

Trimming leaves V shorter by 3 bases and J shorter by 5 bases, with the junction holding 2 bases beyond the gene matches. From cysteine to phenylalanine, the CDR3 is 14 amino acids long. The retained sequence is limited to the CDR3, 42 bases, with the frame set at the first base. From the germline V gene, CDR1 is KGHSH and CDR2 is LQKENI. Details on this clone: Its antigen is unknown. One base away there is no much larger clone; base qualities are not given.

Sequenced input: peripheral blood. This chain joins TRBV18 to TRBJ2-1, and TRBD1 matches 9 of the central bases. This TCR derives from a man aged 45-65 years with active COVID-19. CDR3 protein: CASSPGTGNNEQFF. The DNA reads TGTGCCAGCTCACCTGGGACAGGGAACAATGAGCAGTTCTTC. Joined to the reference TRBV18 and TRBJ2-1 proteins, this CDR3 gives the full variable domain: NAGVMQNPRHLVRRRGQEARLRCSPMKGHSHVYWYRQLPEEGLKFMVYLQKENIIDESGMPKERFSAEFPKEGPSILRIQQVVRGDSAAYFCASSPGTGNNEQFFGPGTRLTVL.